Following are 5 T cell receptor beta chains from one sample sequenced in a study of cytomegalovirus exposure and HLA in healthy donors. This PCR relied on a set of 60 Vbeta primers and 13 Jbeta primers. Sequencing was performed with immunoSEQ multiplex PCR; in TCRdb, only in-frame clones are kept and a portion is missing. The table records roughly 150,000 clones, about 72% of them present only once. Sequenced input: PBMCs. These receptors all stem from a man aged 40-55 years in good health and CMV-seronegative.

This clone was seen only a few times. This chain links TRBV5-7 with TRBJ1-6; D is perhaps TRBD1 (5 bases). TRBV5-7 is an ORF, and what it does is uncertain. V shed 2 bases and J shed 7 bases, with 16 bases lying between them. The CDR3 length is 16 residues. DNA of the CDR3: TGTGCCAGCAGCTTAGTGTGTGGGGCCGGGAATTCACCCCTCCACTTT. Translated, it gives CASSLVCGAGNSPLHF.

This clone was observed a handful of times. This rearrangement joins TRBV5-5 to TRBJ2-7; D perhaps matches TRBD1 (6 bases). CDR1 is SGHKS and CDR2 is YYEKEE in the germline V gene (reference sequence). Between the trimmed V and J ends, which lost 5 bases and 0 bases, there was a span of 15 bases. The CDR3 runs to 15 residues. For the CDR3, the DNA is TGTGCCAGCAGTTGGGCGACGGGACACTCCTACGAGCAGTACTTC. It codes for CASSWATGHSYEQYF.

The chain links TRBV19 to TRBJ1-5; 12 nucleotides align to TRBD1. Trimming at V came to 5 bases and at J to 5 bases, leaving 7 bases not matched to a gene. CDR3 size: 16 residues. The germline V gene encodes CDR1 LNHDA and CDR2 SQIVND (reference sequence). CDR3 DNA sequence: TGTGCCAGTAGTCCCCGGGACAGGGGGCGAGATCAGCCCCAGCATTTT. Translation: CASSPRDRGRDQPQHF.

V is TRBV5-4 and J is TRBJ2-1, with 8 bases lining up with TRBD2. V was clipped by 4 bases and J by 7 bases; unmatched bases: 13. Germline lookup yields CDR1 SGHNT and CDR2 YYREEE (reference sequence). The CDR3 runs 16 residues. This CDR3 is CASSQLGRAFRNEQFF. The CDR3 DNA is TGTGCCAGCAGCCAACTCGGGAGGGCCTTTAGAAATGAGCAGTTCTTC.

This chain joins TRBV5-6 and TRBJ1-1; D is uncertain. Per germline, CDR1 SGHDT and CDR2 YYEEEE. CDR3 length equals 14 residues. The V and J ends lost 2 bases and 9 bases respectively, with 17 bases between them. The CDR3 nucleotides read TGTGCCAGCAGCTTCGGGAAACACCCACCTAAAGCTTTCTTT. It yields the protein CASSFGKHPPKAFF.